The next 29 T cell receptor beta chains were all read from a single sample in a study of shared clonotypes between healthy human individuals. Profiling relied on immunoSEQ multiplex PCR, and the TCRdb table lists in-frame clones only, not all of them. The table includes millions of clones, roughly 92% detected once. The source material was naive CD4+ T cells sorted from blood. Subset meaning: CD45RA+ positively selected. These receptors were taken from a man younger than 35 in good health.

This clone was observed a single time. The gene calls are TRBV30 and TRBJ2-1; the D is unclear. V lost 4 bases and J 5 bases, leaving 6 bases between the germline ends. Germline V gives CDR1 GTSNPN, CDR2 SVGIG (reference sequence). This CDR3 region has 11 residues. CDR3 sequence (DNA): TGTGCCTGGACAGAGAACAATGAGCAGTTCTTC. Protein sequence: CAWTENNEQFF.

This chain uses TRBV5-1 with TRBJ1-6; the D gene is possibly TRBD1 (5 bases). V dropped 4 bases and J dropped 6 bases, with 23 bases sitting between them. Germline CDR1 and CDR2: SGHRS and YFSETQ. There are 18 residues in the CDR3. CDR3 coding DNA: TGCGCCAGCAGCACCCGACACGTAGGCAGGGAGGGTAATTCACCCCTCCACTTT. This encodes CASSTRHVGREGNSPLHF.

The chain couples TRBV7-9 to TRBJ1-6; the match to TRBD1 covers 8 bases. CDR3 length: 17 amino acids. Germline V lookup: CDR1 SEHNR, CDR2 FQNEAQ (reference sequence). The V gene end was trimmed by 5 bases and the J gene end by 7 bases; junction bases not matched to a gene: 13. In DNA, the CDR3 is TGTGCCAGCAGCCCCACTACGCTGGACAGGGTGAATTCACCCCTCCACTTT. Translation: CASSPTTLDRVNSPLHF.

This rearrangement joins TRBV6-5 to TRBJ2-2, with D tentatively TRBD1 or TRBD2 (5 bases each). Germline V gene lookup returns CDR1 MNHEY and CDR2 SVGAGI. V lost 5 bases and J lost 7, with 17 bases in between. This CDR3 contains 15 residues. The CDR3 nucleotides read TGTGCCAGCAGTCGTTATTCCCAGAGGGGCGGGGAGCTGTTTTTT. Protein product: CASSRYSQRGGELFF.

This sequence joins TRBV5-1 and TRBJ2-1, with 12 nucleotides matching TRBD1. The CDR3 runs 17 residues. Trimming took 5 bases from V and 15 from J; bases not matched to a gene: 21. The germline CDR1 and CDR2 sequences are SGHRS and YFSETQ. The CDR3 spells CASSQGQGALIAGGGFF. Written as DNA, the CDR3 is TGCGCCAGCAGTCAGGGACAGGGGGCCCTGATTGCGGGCGGGGGGTTCTTC.

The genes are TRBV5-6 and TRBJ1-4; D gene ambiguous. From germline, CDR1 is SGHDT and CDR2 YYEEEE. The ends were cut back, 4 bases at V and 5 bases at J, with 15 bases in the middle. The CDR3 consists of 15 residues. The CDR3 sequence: CASSLGMLPNEKLFF. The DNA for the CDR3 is TGTGCCAGCAGCCTGGGGATGCTCCCAAATGAAAAACTGTTTTTT.

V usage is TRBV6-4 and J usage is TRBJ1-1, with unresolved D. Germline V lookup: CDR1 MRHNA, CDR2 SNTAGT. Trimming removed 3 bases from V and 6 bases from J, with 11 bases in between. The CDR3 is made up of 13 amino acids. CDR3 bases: TGTGCCAGCAGTGATCCGGTCGAGCCTGAAGCTTTCTTT. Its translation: CASSDPVEPEAFF.

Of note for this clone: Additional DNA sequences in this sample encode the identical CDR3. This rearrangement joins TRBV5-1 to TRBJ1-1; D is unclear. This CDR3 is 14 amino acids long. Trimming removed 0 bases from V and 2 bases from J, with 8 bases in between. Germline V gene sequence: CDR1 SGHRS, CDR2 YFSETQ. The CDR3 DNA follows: TGCGCCAGCAGCTTGGGGCAATCAAACACTGAAGCTTTCTTT. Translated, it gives CASSLGQSNTEAFF.

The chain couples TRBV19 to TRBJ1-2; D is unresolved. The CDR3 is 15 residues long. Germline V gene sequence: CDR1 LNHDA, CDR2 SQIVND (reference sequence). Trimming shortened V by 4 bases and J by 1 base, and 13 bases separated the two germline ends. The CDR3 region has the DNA TGTGCCAGTAGTAGGTCAGCGGACCTTAACTATGGCTACACCTTC. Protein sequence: CASSRSADLNYGYTF.

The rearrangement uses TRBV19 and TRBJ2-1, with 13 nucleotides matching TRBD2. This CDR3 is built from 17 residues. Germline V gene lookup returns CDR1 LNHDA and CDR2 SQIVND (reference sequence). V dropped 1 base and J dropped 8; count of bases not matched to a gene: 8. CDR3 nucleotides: TGTGCCAGTAGTATAGTTTCACTAGCGGGGGGGCGCGATGAGCAGTTCTTC. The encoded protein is CASSIVSLAGGRDEQFF.

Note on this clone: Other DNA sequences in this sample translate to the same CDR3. For the CDR3, the DNA is TGTGCCAGCAGCTGGGGACAGGGAAGCTACGAGCAGTACTTC. This sequence encodes CASSWGQGSYEQYF. J is TRBJ2-7 and V is TRBV11-2, with 9 bases fitting TRBD1. With 4 bases clipped from V and 3 bases from J, the junction kept 4 bases outside the gene matches. The CDR3 is 14 amino acids. Germline-derived CDR1 and CDR2 are SGHAT and FQNNGV.

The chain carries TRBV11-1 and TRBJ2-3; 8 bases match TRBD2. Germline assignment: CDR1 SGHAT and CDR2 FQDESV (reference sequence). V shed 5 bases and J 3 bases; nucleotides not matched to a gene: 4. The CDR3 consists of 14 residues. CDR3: CASSLSGATDTQYF. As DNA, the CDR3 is TGTGCCAGCAGCCTTAGCGGGGCAACAGATACGCAGTATTTT.

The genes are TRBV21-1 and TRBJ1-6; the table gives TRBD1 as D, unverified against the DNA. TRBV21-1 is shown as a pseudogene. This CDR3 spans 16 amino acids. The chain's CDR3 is CASSPTGGKDNSPLHF. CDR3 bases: TGTGCCAGCAGCCCCACAGGGGGCAAAGATAATTCACCCCTCCACTTT.

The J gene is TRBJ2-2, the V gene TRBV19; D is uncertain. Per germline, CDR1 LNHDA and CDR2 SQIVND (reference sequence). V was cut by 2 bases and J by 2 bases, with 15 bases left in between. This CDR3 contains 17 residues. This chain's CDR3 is CASSIRNSQLNTGELFF. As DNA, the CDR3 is TGTGCCAGTAGTATAAGGAACAGCCAGCTTAACACCGGGGAGCTGTTTTTT.

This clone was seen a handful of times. CDR3 DNA sequence: TGTGCCAGCAGTGATGGGCAGGGGACGAATTCACCCCTCCACTTT. It translates to CASSDGQGTNSPLHF. V gene TRBV25-1 combines with J gene TRBJ1-6, with D possibly being TRBD1 (6 bases). The V and J ends lost 3 bases and 7 bases respectively, with 13 bases between them. Germline V gene lookup returns CDR1 MGHDK and CDR2 SYGVNS. This CDR3 is 15 amino acids long.

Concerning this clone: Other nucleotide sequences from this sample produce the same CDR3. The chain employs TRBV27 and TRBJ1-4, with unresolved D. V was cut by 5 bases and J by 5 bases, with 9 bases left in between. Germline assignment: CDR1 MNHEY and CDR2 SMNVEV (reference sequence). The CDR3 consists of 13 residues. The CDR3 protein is CASSPGPNEKLFF. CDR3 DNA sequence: TGTGCCAGCAGTCCCGGGCCGAATGAAAAACTGTTTTTT.

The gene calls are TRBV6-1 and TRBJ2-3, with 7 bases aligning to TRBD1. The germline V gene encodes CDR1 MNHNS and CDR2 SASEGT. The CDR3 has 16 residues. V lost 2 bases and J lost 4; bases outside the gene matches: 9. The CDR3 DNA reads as TGTGCCAGCAGTGAAAATACAGGGGTAGGGGCAGATACGCAGTATTTT. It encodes CASSENTGVGADTQYF.

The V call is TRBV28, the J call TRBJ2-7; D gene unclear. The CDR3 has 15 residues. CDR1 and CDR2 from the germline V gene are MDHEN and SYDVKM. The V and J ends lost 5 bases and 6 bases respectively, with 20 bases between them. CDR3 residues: CASSLPMAEGREQYF. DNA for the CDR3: TGTGCCAGCAGTCTGCCAATGGCCGAAGGACGCGAGCAGTACTTC.

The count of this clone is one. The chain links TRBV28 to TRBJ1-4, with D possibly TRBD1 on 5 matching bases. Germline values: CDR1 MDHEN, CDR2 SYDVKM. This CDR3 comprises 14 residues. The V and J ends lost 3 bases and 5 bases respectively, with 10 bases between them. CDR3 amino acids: CASSLTAKNEKLFF. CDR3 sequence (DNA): TGTGCCAGCAGTTTGACAGCCAAAAATGAAAAACTGTTTTTT. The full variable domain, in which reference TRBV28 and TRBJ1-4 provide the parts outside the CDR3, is DVKVTQSSRYLVKRTGEKVFLECVQDMDHENMFWYRQDPGLGLRLIYFSYDVKMKEKGDIPEGYSVSREKKERFSLILESASTNQTSMYLCASSLTAKNEKLFFGSGTQLSVL.

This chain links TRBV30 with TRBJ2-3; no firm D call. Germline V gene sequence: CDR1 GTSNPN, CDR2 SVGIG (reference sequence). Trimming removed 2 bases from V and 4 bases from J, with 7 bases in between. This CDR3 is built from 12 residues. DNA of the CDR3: TGTGCCTGGAGTTCCCGGGCAGATACGCAGTATTTT. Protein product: CAWSSRADTQYF.

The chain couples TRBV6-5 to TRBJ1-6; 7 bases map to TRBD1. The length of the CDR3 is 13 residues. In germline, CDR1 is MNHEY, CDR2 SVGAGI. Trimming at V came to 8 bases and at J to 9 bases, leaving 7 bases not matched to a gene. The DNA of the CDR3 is TGTGCCAGCCAGTACAGGGGCCTTTCACCCCTCCACTTT. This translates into CASQYRGLSPLHF.

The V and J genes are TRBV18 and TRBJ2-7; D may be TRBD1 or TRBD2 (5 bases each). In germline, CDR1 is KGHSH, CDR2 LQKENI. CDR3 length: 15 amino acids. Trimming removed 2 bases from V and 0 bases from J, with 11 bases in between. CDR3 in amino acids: CASSPGWGSSYEQYF. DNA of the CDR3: TGTGCCAGCTCACCAGGATGGGGGTCCTCCTACGAGCAGTACTTC.

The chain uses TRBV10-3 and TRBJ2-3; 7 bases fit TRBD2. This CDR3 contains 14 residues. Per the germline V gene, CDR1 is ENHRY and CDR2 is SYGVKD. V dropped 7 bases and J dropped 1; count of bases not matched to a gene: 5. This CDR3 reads CAITLAGGTDTQYF. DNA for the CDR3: TGTGCCATCACCCTGGCGGGGGGCACAGATACGCAGTATTTT.

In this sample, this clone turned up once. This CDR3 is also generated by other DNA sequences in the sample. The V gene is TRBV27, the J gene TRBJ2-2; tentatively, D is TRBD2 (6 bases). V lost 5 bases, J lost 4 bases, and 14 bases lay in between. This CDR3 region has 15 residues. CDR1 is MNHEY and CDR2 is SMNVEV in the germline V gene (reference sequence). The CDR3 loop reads CASSLRQGGTGELFF. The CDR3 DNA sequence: TGTGCCAGCAGTCTGAGGCAGGGAGGCACCGGGGAGCTGTTTTTT.

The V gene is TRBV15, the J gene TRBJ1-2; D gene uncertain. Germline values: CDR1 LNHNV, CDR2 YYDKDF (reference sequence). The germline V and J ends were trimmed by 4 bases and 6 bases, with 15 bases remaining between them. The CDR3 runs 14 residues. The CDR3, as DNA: TGTGCCACCAGCACTGGAGCTTTCGGGGATGGCTACACCTTC. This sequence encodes CATSTGAFGDGYTF.

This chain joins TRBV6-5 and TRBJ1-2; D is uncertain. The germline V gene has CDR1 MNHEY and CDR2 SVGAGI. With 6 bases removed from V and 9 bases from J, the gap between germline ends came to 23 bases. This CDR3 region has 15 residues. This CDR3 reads CASSYTSAPPSRYTF. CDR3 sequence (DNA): TGTGCCAGCAGCTACACGTCTGCGCCCCCTAGCCGCTACACCTTC.

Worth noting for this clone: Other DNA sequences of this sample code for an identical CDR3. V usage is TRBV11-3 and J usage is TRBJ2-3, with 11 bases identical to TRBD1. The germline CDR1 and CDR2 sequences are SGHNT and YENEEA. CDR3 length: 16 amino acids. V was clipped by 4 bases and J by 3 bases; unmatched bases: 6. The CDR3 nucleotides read TGTGCCAGCAGCTCCCGGACAGGGGGCGGGACAGATACGCAGTATTTT. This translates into CASSSRTGGGTDTQYF.

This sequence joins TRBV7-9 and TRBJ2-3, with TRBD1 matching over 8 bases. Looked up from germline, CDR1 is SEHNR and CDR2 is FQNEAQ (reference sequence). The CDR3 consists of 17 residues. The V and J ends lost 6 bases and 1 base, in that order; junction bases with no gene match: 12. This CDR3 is CASRGQVRGGGTDTQYF. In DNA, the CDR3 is TGTGCCAGCAGGGGACAGGTTCGGGGAGGAGGCACAGATACGCAGTATTTT.

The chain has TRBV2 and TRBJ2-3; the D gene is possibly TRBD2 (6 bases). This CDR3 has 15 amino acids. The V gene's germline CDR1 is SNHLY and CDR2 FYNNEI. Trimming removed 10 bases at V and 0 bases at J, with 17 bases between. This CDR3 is CATVGLALSTDTQYF. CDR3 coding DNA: TGTGCCACTGTGGGACTTGCCCTTAGCACAGATACGCAGTATTTT.